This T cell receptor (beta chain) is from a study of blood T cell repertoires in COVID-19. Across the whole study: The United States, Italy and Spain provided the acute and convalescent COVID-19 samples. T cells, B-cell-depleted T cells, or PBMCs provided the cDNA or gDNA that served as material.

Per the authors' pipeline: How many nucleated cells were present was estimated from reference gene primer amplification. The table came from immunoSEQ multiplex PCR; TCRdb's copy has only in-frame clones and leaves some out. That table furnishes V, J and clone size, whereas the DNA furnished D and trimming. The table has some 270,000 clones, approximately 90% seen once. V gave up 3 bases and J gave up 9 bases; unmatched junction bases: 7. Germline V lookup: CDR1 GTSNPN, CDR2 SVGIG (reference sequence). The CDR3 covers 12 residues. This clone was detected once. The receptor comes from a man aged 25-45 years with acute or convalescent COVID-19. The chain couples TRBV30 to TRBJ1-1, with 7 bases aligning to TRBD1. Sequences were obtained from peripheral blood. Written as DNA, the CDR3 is TGTGCCTGGAGCCTTCCTAGGGGGCAAGCTTTCTTT. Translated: CAWSLPRGQAFF.